Listed below are T cell receptor beta chains from one sample, sequenced in a study of blood T cell repertoires in COVID-19. Libraries were prepared by immunoSEQ multiplex PCR; TCRdb keeps only in-frame clonotypes and omits some of them. The sample yields more than 150,000 clones, 86% seen once. The sequenced sample was peripheral blood. Receptors were obtained from a woman aged 70-85 years with acute or convalescent COVID-19. Both conserved end residues are part of each CDR3. A D gene is named only where the DNA matches it firmly. Size values are once, few and many counts, or a class for expanded clones, and some rows have none.

v_gene: TRBV19; d_gene: .; j_gene: TRBJ2-1; abundance: .; CDR3aa: CASSIKASASVEQFF; CDR3nt: TGTGCCAGTAGTATCAAGGCTAGCGCCTCGGTAGAGCAGTTCTTC
v_gene: TRBV5-6; d_gene: TRBD2; j_gene: TRBJ2-5; abundance: .; CDR3aa: CASSLVQGGYETQYF; CDR3nt: TGTGCCAGCAGCTTGGTCCAGGGAGGGTACGAGACCCAGTACTTC
v_gene: TRBV7-2; d_gene: TRBD2; j_gene: TRBJ2-7; abundance: .; CDR3aa: CASSLASGTYEQYF; CDR3nt: TGTGCCAGCAGCTTAGCTAGCGGGACCTACGAGCAGTACTTC
v_gene: TRBV5-5; d_gene: TRBD1; j_gene: TRBJ1-2; abundance: .; CDR3aa: CASSPSPGGDYGYTF; CDR3nt: TGTGCCAGCAGCCCCTCACCAGGGGGCGACTATGGCTACACCTTC
v_gene: TRBV7-9; d_gene: TRBD1; j_gene: TRBJ1-2; abundance: once; CDR3aa: CASSSTGTLANYGYTF; CDR3nt: TGTGCCAGCAGTTCGACAGGGACGTTAGCTAACTATGGCTACACCTTC
v_gene: TRBV6-6; d_gene: .; j_gene: TRBJ1-4; abundance: once; CDR3aa: CASRQGQKNEKLFF; CDR3nt: TGTGCCAGCAGACAAGGACAGAAGAATGAAAAACTGTTTTTT
v_gene: TRBV5-1; d_gene: TRBD1; j_gene: TRBJ1-4; abundance: .; CDR3aa: CASSQGQGANEKLFF; CDR3nt: TGCGCCAGCAGCCAAGGACAGGGGGCTAATGAAAAACTGTTTTTT
v_gene: TRBV24-1; d_gene: .; j_gene: TRBJ2-3; abundance: .; CDR3aa: CATSDNAGNSGTDTQYF; CDR3nt: TGTGCCACCAGTGATAACGCCGGGAACAGCGGCACAGATACGCAGTATTTT
v_gene: TRBV30; d_gene: .; j_gene: TRBJ1-2; abundance: few; CDR3aa: CAWSVGQASFYTF; CDR3nt: TGTGCCTGGAGTGTCGGTCAGGCTAGCTTCTACACCTTC
v_gene: TRBV5-8; d_gene: TRBD2; j_gene: TRBJ2-5; abundance: .; CDR3aa: CASSLTSGGAKETQYF; CDR3nt: TGTGCCAGCAGCTTAACTAGCGGGGGGGCAAAAGAGACCCAGTACTTC
v_gene: TRBV11-3; d_gene: .; j_gene: TRBJ2-2; abundance: .; CDR3aa: CASSSTNTGELFF; CDR3nt: TGTGCCAGCAGCTCCACGAACACCGGGGAGCTGTTTTTT
v_gene: TRBV30; d_gene: TRBD1; j_gene: TRBJ1-3; abundance: .; CDR3aa: CAFSTGDPRSGNTIYF; CDR3nt: TGTGCCTTCTCAACAGGGGATCCCCGCTCTGGAAACACCATATATTTT
v_gene: TRBV12-3/TRBV12-4; d_gene: .; j_gene: TRBJ2-5; abundance: .; CDR3aa: CASSRQVETQYF; CDR3nt: TGTGCCAGCAGTAGACAGGTGGAGACCCAGTACTTC
v_gene: TRBV27; d_gene: TRBD2; j_gene: TRBJ2-7; abundance: .; CDR3aa: CASRLAGGLEQYF; CDR3nt: TGTGCCAGTCGACTAGCGGGAGGGCTCGAGCAGTACTTC
v_gene: TRBV20-1; d_gene: .; j_gene: TRBJ2-1; abundance: few; CDR3aa: CSASGSFPYNEQFF; CDR3nt: TGCAGTGCTAGTGGGAGCTTCCCCTACAATGAGCAGTTCTTC
v_gene: TRBV7-2; d_gene: .; j_gene: TRBJ2-5; abundance: .; CDR3aa: CASRTDQETQYF; CDR3nt: TGTGCCAGCAGGACAGATCAAGAGACCCAGTACTTC
v_gene: TRBV9; d_gene: .; j_gene: TRBJ1-2; abundance: .; CDR3aa: CASSATGLGGYTF; CDR3nt: TGTGCCAGCAGCGCCACAGGGCTAGGTGGCTACACCTTC
v_gene: TRBV19; d_gene: .; j_gene: TRBJ2-3; abundance: .; CDR3aa: CASNAPEIDTQYF; CDR3nt: TGTGCCAGTAATGCTCCGGAGATAGATACGCAGTATTTT
v_gene: TRBV4-3; d_gene: .; j_gene: TRBJ2-2; abundance: .; CDR3aa: CASSQASGKRTNTGELFF; CDR3nt: TGCGCCAGCAGCCAAGCGTCGGGGAAGAGGACGAACACCGGGGAGCTGTTTTTT
v_gene: TRBV6-5; d_gene: TRBD2; j_gene: TRBJ2-1; abundance: once; CDR3aa: CFAGLADYNEQFF; CDR3nt: TGCTTCGCGGGGCTAGCGGACTACAATGAGCAGTTCTTC
v_gene: TRBV19; d_gene: .; j_gene: TRBJ2-5; abundance: .; CDR3aa: CASSIRGLHF; CDR3nt: TGTGCCAGTAGTATACGGGGACTTCACTTC
v_gene: TRBV4-1; d_gene: TRBD1; j_gene: TRBJ1-5; abundance: .; CDR3aa: CASSQLTGTGVQPQHF; CDR3nt: TGCGCCAGCAGCCAACTTACCGGGACAGGGGTGCAGCCCCAGCATTTT
v_gene: TRBV27; d_gene: .; j_gene: TRBJ1-2; abundance: once; CDR3aa: CASSLDPLRDYGYTF; CDR3nt: TGTGCCAGCAGTTTAGATCCGCTACGGGACTATGGCTACACCTTC
v_gene: TRBV12-3/TRBV12-4; d_gene: TRBD1; j_gene: TRBJ1-2; abundance: .; CDR3aa: CASSPAGTGGVTF; CDR3nt: TGTGCCAGCAGTCCCGCCGGGACAGGGGGGGTCACCTTC
v_gene: TRBV29-1; d_gene: .; j_gene: TRBJ1-2; abundance: few; CDR3aa: CSSGGGAYGYTF; CDR3nt: TGCAGCTCCGGGGGGGGAGCCTATGGCTACACCTTC
v_gene: TRBV29-1; d_gene: .; j_gene: TRBJ1-2; abundance: .; CDR3aa: CSAHFPEFYGYTF; CDR3nt: TGCAGCGCCCACTTTCCCGAATTCTATGGCTACACCTTC
v_gene: TRBV6-6; d_gene: TRBD1; j_gene: TRBJ2-7; abundance: .; CDR3aa: CASSRKRTGQATYEQYF; CDR3nt: TGTGCCAGCAGTCGGAAACGGACTGGACAGGCCACCTACGAGCAGTACTTC
v_gene: TRBV3-1/TRBV3-2; d_gene: TRBD1; j_gene: TRBJ1-3; abundance: .; CDR3aa: CASSQQGAQISGNTIYF; CDR3nt: TGTGCCAGCAGCCAACAGGGGGCTCAAATCTCTGGAAACACCATATATTTT
v_gene: TRBV4-3; d_gene: .; j_gene: TRBJ1-1; abundance: .; CDR3aa: CASSQDLPNTEAFF; CDR3nt: TGCGCCAGCAGCCAAGATCTACCGAACACTGAAGCTTTCTTT
v_gene: TRBV13; d_gene: TRBD1; j_gene: TRBJ1-6; abundance: once; CDR3aa: CASSSDRGSRPLHF; CDR3nt: TGTGCCAGCAGCTCCGACAGGGGTTCGAGGCCCCTCCACTTT
v_gene: TRBV30; d_gene: .; j_gene: TRBJ1-1; abundance: few; CDR3aa: CAWSGQTSAAFF; CDR3nt: TGTGCCTGGAGTGGACAGACATCGGCAGCTTTCTTT
v_gene: TRBV2; d_gene: TRBD1; j_gene: TRBJ2-1; abundance: .; CDR3aa: CASSYDWTGAYEQFF; CDR3nt: TGTGCCAGCAGCTACGACTGGACAGGGGCCTATGAGCAGTTCTTC
v_gene: TRBV5-8; d_gene: TRBD1; j_gene: TRBJ1-2; abundance: .; CDR3aa: CASSFQTGVIYGYTF; CDR3nt: TGTGCCAGCAGCTTCCAGACAGGGGTGATCTATGGCTACACCTTC
v_gene: TRBV7-2; d_gene: .; j_gene: TRBJ1-1; abundance: .; CDR3aa: CASSNRGGLGTEAFF; CDR3nt: TGTGCCAGCAGCAATCGTGGGGGCCTGGGGACTGAAGCTTTCTTT
v_gene: TRBV2; d_gene: .; j_gene: TRBJ1-5; abundance: .; CDR3aa: CASSELVIGQPQHF; CDR3nt: TGTGCCAGCAGTGAATTGGTAATCGGTCAGCCCCAGCATTTT
v_gene: TRBV3-1/TRBV3-2; d_gene: TRBD2; j_gene: TRBJ2-3; abundance: .; CDR3aa: CASSLSGGEDTQYF; CDR3nt: TGTGCCAGCAGCCTTAGCGGGGGGGAGGATACGCAGTATTTT
v_gene: TRBV5-1; d_gene: TRBD2; j_gene: TRBJ2-1; abundance: .; CDR3aa: CASSPQRGNEQFF; CDR3nt: TGCGCCAGCAGCCCACAGCGGGGGAATGAGCAGTTCTTC
v_gene: TRBV21-1; d_gene: .; j_gene: TRBJ2-1; abundance: many; CDR3aa: CASSKEESSGGYNEQFF; CDR3nt: TGTGCCAGCAGCAAAGAAGAGTCTAGCGGGGGCTACAATGAGCAGTTCTTC
v_gene: TRBV18; d_gene: TRBD1; j_gene: TRBJ1-2; abundance: .; CDR3aa: CASSLGQAGWDGYTF; CDR3nt: TGTGCCAGCTCCCTCGGACAGGCCGGATGGGATGGCTACACCTTC
v_gene: TRBV5-1; d_gene: TRBD2; j_gene: TRBJ2-1; abundance: once; CDR3aa: CASSQTSGSVNEQFF; CDR3nt: TGCGCCAGCAGCCAGACTAGCGGGAGCGTTAATGAGCAGTTCTTC
v_gene: TRBV5-1; d_gene: .; j_gene: TRBJ1-4; abundance: once; CDR3aa: CASSWGKGIGDPRSEKLFF; CDR3nt: TGCGCCAGCAGCTGGGGAAAGGGCATAGGGGATCCGCGCTCTGAAAAACTGTTTTTT
v_gene: TRBV6-2/TRBV6-3; d_gene: TRBD1; j_gene: TRBJ1-6; abundance: .; CDR3aa: CASSSRTGGLSYNSPLHF; CDR3nt: TGTGCCAGCAGTTCCAGGACAGGGGGCCTCTCCTATAATTCACCCCTCCACTTT
v_gene: TRBV5-5; d_gene: .; j_gene: TRBJ1-5; abundance: .; CDR3aa: CASSLWPSNQPQHF; CDR3nt: TGTGCCAGCAGCTTGTGGCCGAGCAATCAGCCCCAGCATTTT
v_gene: TRBV28; d_gene: TRBD2; j_gene: TRBJ2-2; abundance: .; CDR3aa: CAAGLAMAGELFF; CDR3nt: TGTGCAGCGGGACTAGCAATGGCCGGGGAGCTGTTTTTT
v_gene: TRBV3-1/TRBV3-2; d_gene: .; j_gene: TRBJ1-1; abundance: .; CDR3aa: CASSQALRAFF; CDR3nt: TGTGCCAGCAGCCAAGCCCTTCGTGCTTTCTTT
v_gene: TRBV20-1; d_gene: TRBD1; j_gene: TRBJ1-4; abundance: .; CDR3aa: CSASTGQGKKLFF; CDR3nt: TGCAGTGCTAGTACGGGACAGGGGAAAAAACTGTTTTTT
v_gene: TRBV5-4; d_gene: .; j_gene: TRBJ2-5; abundance: .; CDR3aa: CASSLAGRGQETQYF; CDR3nt: TGTGCCAGCAGCTTGGCCGGCAGGGGACAAGAGACCCAGTACTTC
v_gene: TRBV21-1; d_gene: .; j_gene: TRBJ2-5; abundance: .; CDR3aa: CASSKANRREGQETQYF; CDR3nt: TGTGCCAGCAGCAAAGCGAATCGGCGGGAGGGGCAAGAGACCCAGTACTTC
v_gene: TRBV7-8; d_gene: .; j_gene: TRBJ2-2; abundance: once; CDR3aa: CASSPLFGELFF; CDR3nt: TGTGCCAGCAGCCCCTTATTCGGGGAGCTGTTTTTT
v_gene: TRBV6-2/TRBV6-3; d_gene: TRBD2; j_gene: TRBJ2-1; abundance: .; CDR3aa: CASSSRGGAPYNEQFF; CDR3nt: TGTGCCAGCAGTTCGCGCGGGGGGGCACCTTACAATGAGCAGTTCTTC
v_gene: TRBV5-6; d_gene: .; j_gene: TRBJ1-2; abundance: .; CDR3aa: CASSLPRGGGYTF; CDR3nt: TGTGCCAGCAGCTTGCCGAGAGGTGGCGGCTACACCTTC
v_gene: TRBV23-1; d_gene: TRBD1; j_gene: TRBJ2-3; abundance: .; CDR3aa: CASSQAPRGNSTDTQYF; CDR3nt: TGCGCCAGCAGTCAAGCGCCCAGGGGGAATAGCACAGATACGCAGTATTTT
v_gene: TRBV4-1; d_gene: .; j_gene: TRBJ2-2; abundance: .; CDR3aa: CASSLTTGAGELFF; CDR3nt: TGCGCCAGCAGCCTAACGACCGGGGCCGGGGAGCTGTTTTTT
v_gene: TRBV19; d_gene: .; j_gene: TRBJ1-5; abundance: few; CDR3aa: CASSMEGNQPQHF; CDR3nt: TGTGCCAGTAGTATGGAGGGGAATCAGCCCCAGCATTTT
v_gene: TRBV19; d_gene: TRBD1; j_gene: TRBJ1-4; abundance: .; CDR3aa: CASSIIGQGKKLFF; CDR3nt: TGTGCCAGTAGTATCATCGGACAGGGTAAAAAACTGTTTTTT